This paragraph reports one T cell receptor beta chain. This sample is part of a study of blood T cell repertoires in COVID-19. Assay used: immunoSEQ multiplex PCR; TCRdb lists only in-frame clones, some missing. The data hold 400,000 or so clones, with 85% to 90% observed a single time. The CDR3 consists of 11 residues. Trimming pared 5 bases from V and 6 bases from J, leaving 11 bases between. The V gene's germline CDR1 is GTSNPN and CDR2 SVGIG (reference sequence). V usage is TRBV30 and J usage is TRBJ2-7; D perhaps matches TRBD1 (5 bases). The sequenced sample was PBMCs or T cells enriched from blood (not recorded which). The TCR was taken from a man aged 30-40 years who had recovered from COVID-19. CDR3: CAWAQGGEQYF. The CDR3 DNA reads as TGTGCCTGGGCCCAGGGTGGCGAGCAGTACTTC.